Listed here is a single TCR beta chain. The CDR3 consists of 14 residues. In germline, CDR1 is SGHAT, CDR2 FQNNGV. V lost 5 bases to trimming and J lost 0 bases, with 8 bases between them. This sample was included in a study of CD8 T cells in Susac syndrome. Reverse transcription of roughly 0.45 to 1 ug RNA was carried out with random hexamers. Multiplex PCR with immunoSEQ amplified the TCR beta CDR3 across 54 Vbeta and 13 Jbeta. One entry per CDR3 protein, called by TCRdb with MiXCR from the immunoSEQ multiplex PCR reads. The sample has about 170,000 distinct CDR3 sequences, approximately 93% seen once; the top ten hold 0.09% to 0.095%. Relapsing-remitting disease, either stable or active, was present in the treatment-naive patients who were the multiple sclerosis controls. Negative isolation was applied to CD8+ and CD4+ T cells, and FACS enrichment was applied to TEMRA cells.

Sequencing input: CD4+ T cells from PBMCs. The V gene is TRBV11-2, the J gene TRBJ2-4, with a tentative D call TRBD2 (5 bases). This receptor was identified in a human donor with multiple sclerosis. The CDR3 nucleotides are TGTGCCAGCAGCCCGAGGGTAGCCAAAAACATTCAGTACTTC. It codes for CASSPRVAKNIQYF.